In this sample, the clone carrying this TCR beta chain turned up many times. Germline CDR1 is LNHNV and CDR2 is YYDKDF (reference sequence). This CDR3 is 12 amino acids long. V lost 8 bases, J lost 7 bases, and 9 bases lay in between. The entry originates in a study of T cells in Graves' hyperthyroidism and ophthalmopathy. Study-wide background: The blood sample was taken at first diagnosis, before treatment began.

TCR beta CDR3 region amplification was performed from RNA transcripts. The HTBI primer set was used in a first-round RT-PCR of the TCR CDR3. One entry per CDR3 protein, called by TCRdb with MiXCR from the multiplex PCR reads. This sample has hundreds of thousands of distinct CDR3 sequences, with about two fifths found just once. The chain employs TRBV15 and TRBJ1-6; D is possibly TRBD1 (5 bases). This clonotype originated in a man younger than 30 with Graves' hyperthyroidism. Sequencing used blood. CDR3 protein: CATGDRNSPLHF. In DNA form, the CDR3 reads TGTGCCACCGGGGACCGCAATTCACCCCTCCACTTT.